The clone carrying this TCR beta chain was seen only once. The data derive from a study of T cell responses to AZD1222 COVID-19 vaccine. Assay: immunoSEQ multiplex PCR; the TCRdb copy retains only in-frame clones and omits some. The sample contains tens of thousands of clones, 89% of which appear only once. The CDR3 spans 16 residues. The germline V gene has CDR1 LNHDA and CDR2 SQIVND (reference sequence). The junction had 5 bases not matched to a gene; V was cut back by 5 bases and J by 1 base. The sequence was obtained from an adult in good health. The J gene is TRBJ1-5, the V gene TRBV19, with 10 bases that match TRBD1. Here the sequenced sample was peripheral blood, taken on day 0 of AZD1222 vaccination. The CDR3 loop is CASSPDRGLSNQPQHF. CDR3 nucleotide sequence: TGTGCCAGTAGTCCCGACAGGGGGCTAAGCAATCAGCCCCAGCATTTT.